This T cell receptor beta chain is from a study of T cells in Graves' hyperthyroidism and ophthalmopathy. As for the study in general: Peripheral blood samples were taken at initial diagnosis, prior to any treatment. Study-wide results and limits: Most clonotypes expanded in the thyroid (above 0.001) were also present in blood. Ophthalmopathy cases were set apart from stable hyperthyroidism by a 13 V-J model.

Orbital computed tomography, thyroid ultrasound, serum thyroxine and TRAb, and clinical symptoms together informed the diagnoses. Researchers amplified the TCR beta CDR3 regions from RNA transcripts. An initial round of RT-PCR targeting the TCR CDR3 relied on the HTBI primer set. MiXCR was run by TCRdb on the multiplex PCR reads, yielding one entry per CDR3 protein. Counted here are 500,000 to 750,000 distinct CDR3 sequences, 13% to 15% occurring once; the ten biggest clones make up over 6%. This clonotype has ten or more counts. As yet, its antigen is unknown. CDR3 length: 16 residues. Germline CDR1 is LGHNT and CDR2 is FRNRAP. Trimming took 0 bases from V and 5 from J, leaving 17 bases between them.

The gene calls are TRBV12-5 and TRBJ2-7; D gene unclear. The TCR was taken from a woman between 18 and 29 years old with Graves' ophthalmopathy. The source material was blood. CDR3 coding DNA: TGTGCTAGTGGTTTGGTACTTAGGGAATATAGCAACGAGCAGTACTTC. Residues: CASGLVLREYSNEQYF.